This TCR beta chain was recovered during a study of blood T cell repertoires in COVID-19. About the research overall: Samples taken during acute and convalescent COVID-19 were collected in the United States, Italy and Spain. Nucleic acid was either cDNA or gDNA, and it came from T cells, B-cell-depleted T cells, or PBMCs.

CDR3 length: 13 residues. Trimming took 7 bases from V and 4 from J, leaving 13 bases between them. The germline gives CDR1 MRHNA, CDR2 SNTAGT. Original methodology: Estimated nucleated cell counts came from reference gene primer amplification. Clones were sequenced by immunoSEQ multiplex PCR, and TCRdb holds only the in-frame ones, with some missing. V and J calls and clone size are copied from that table; D and trimming were computed from the DNA. The sample carries about 220,000 clones, about 79% recorded once. Specimen: peripheral blood. The TCR comes from a man between 45 and 60 years old with active or convalescent COVID-19. The chain uses TRBV6-4 and TRBJ1-1; D is unclear. CDR3 in amino acids: CASTKEVGTEAFF. CDR3 sequence (DNA): TGTGCCAGCACGAAAGAGGTGGGCACTGAAGCTTTCTTT.